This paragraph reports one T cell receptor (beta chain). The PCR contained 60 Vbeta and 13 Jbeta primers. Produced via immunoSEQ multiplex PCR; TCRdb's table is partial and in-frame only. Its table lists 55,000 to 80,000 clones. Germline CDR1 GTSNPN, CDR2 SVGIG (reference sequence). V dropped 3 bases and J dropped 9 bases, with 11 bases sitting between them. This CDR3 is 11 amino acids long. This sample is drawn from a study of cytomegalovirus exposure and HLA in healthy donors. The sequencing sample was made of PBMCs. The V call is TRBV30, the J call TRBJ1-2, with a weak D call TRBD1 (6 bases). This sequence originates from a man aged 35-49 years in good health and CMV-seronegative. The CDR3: CAWSRGISYTF. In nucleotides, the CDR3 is TGTGCCTGGAGCAGGGGAATTAGCTACACCTTC. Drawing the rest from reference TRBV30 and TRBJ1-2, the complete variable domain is SQTIHQWPATLVQPVGSPLSLECTVEGTSNPNLYWYRQAAGRGLQLLFYSVGIGQISSEVPQNLSASRPQDRQFILSSKKLLLSDSGFYLCAWSRGISYTFGSGTRLTVV.